Presented here are 4 T cell receptor beta chains from one specimen sequenced in a study of T cell responses to AZD1222 COVID-19 vaccine. Generated by immunoSEQ multiplex PCR, the TCRdb table keeps only in-frame clones and is missing some. The data show roughly 120,000 clones, with roughly 90% seen just once and about 2.7% held by the top ten. Here the sequenced sample was peripheral blood, taken on day 0 of AZD1222 vaccination. These receptors were collected from an adult in good health.

This clone has just one count. V usage is TRBV4-3 and J usage is TRBJ1-2, with 8 bases identical to TRBD1. Per germline, CDR1 LGHNA and CDR2 YSLEER. V lost 0 bases to trimming and J lost 6 bases; unmatched junction nucleotides: 9. CDR3 length: 16 residues. The CDR3 spells CASSQDHPDRVHGYTF. CDR3 sequence (DNA): TGCGCCAGCAGCCAAGATCACCCGGACAGGGTGCATGGCTACACCTTC.

This chain connects TRBV19 to TRBJ1-2; D not certain. The V gene lost 11 bases and the J gene lost 4 bases, with 11 bases spanning the gap. Germline-derived CDR1 and CDR2 are LNHDA and SQIVND (reference sequence). The CDR3 loop spans 11 amino acids. CDR3 region: CAGQRGYGYTF. DNA for the CDR3: TGTGCCGGGCAGAGAGGCTATGGCTACACCTTC.

The rearrangement links TRBV7-9 to TRBJ2-3; D might be TRBD1 (6 bases). Germline V lookup: CDR1 SEHNR, CDR2 FQNEAQ (reference sequence). The CDR3 is made up of 14 amino acids. V was pared by 9 bases and J by 0 bases, with 13 bases between. This chain's CDR3 is CASGTYLSTDTQYF. The CDR3 DNA sequence: TGTGCCAGTGGGACATACCTTAGCACAGATACGCAGTATTTT.

This clone has just one count. The gene calls are TRBV10-3 and TRBJ2-2; 12 nucleotides agree with TRBD2. The V segment lost 7 bases and the J segment 6 bases; nucleotides outside the gene matches: 12. CDR3 length: 17 residues. Per germline, CDR1 ENHRY and CDR2 SYGVKD. The CDR3 DNA follows: TGTGCCATCACTCCGACTAGCGGGAGTTTCGACGCCGGGGAGCTGTTTTTT. Translated: CAITPTSGSFDAGELFF.